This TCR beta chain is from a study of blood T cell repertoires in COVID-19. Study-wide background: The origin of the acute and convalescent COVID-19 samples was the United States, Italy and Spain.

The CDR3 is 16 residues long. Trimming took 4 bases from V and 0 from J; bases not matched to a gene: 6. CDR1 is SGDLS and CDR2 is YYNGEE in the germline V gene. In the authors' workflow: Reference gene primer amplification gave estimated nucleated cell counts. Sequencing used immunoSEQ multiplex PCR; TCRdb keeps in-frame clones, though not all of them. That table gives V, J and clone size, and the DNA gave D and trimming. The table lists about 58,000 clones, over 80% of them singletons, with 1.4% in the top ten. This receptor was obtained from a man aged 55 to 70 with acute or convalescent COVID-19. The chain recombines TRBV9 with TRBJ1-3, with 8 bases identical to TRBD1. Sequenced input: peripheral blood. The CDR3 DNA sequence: TGTGCCAGCAGCCCCAGACAGGGGCGCTCTGGAAACACCATATATTTT. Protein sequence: CASSPRQGRSGNTIYF. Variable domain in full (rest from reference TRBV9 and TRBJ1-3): DSGVTQTPKHLITATGQRVTLRCSPRSGDLSVYWYQQSLDQGLQFLIQYYNGEERAKGNILERFSAQQFPDLHSELNLSSLELGDSALYFCASSPRQGRSGNTIYFGEGSWLTVV.